This T cell receptor (beta chain) was sequenced during a study of cytomegalovirus exposure and HLA in healthy donors. General study results and limits: The investigators catalogued 164 TCR beta chains as cytomegalovirus-associated. 87-base-pair reads could not separate some V segments, including TRBV6-2 and TRBV6-3. TCR sequences were mostly rare, though some public TCRs occurred in many donors. According to an earlier analysis, most TCR beta V segments yielded productive rearrangements about 90% or about 30% of the time.

With regard to this clone: The target antigen is unknown.

The length of the CDR3 is 15 residues. The V gene's germline CDR1 is MNHEY and CDR2 SVGAGI. Trimming pared 2 bases from V and 6 bases from J, leaving 14 bases between. Primers included in the PCR were 60 Vbeta and 13 Jbeta primers. Repertoires were generated with immunoSEQ multiplex PCR, while TCRdb's copy carries only in-frame clones and drops some. The sample records around 59,000 clones, about 80% being singletons. This sequence was found in a woman aged 35 to 49 in good health and CMV-seronegative. The specimen sequenced was PBMCs. This chain links TRBV6-5 with TRBJ2-1; D gene uncertain. CDR3 amino acids: CASSYGRNDRNEQFF. The CDR3 DNA reads as TGTGCCAGCAGTTACGGCAGGAACGATCGCAATGAGCAGTTCTTC.